This TCR beta chain comes out of a study of shared clonotypes between healthy human individuals. Comments on this clone: Its specificity is unknown.

Study-wide results and caveats: The authors sampled blood alone, and tissue repertoires likely differ.

Germline V gene lookup returns CDR1 SGHRS and CDR2 YFSETQ. The CDR3 runs to 14 residues. The V gene lost 0 bases and the J gene lost 2 bases, with 7 bases spanning the gap. Generated by immunoSEQ multiplex PCR, the TCRdb table keeps only in-frame clones and is missing some. The repertoire includes about 460,000 clones, roughly 80% of them detected once, and 12% sits in the top ten. Donors comprised healthy HIV-negative adults lacking recent acute infections or vaccinations. Material for sequencing was PBMCs. The rearrangement uses TRBV5-1 and TRBJ2-3; D gene unclear. This clonotype was sampled from a woman between 35 and 50 years old in good health. Some clones in this sample may be carry-over from other donors' samples. This CDR3 is CASSLGFYTDTQYF. For the CDR3, the DNA is TGCGCCAGCAGCTTGGGGTTCTACACAGATACGCAGTATTTT.